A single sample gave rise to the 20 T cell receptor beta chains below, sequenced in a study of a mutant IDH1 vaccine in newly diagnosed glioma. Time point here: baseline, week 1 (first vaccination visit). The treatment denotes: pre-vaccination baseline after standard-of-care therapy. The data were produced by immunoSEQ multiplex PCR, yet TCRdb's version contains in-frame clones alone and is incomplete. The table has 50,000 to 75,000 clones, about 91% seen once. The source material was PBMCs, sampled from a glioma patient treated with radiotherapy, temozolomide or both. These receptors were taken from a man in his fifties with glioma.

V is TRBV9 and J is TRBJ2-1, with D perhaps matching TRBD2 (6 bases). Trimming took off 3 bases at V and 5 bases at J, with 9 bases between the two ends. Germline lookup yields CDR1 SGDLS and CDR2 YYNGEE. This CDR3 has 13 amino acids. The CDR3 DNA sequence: TGTGCCAGCAGCGGCGGGGTACACAATGAGCAGTTCTTC. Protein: CASSGGVHNEQFF.

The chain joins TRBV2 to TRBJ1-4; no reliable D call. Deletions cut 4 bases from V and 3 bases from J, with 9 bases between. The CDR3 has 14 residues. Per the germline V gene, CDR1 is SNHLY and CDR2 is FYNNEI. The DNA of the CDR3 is TGTGCCAGCAGTGGGGGTTCCGCTAATGAAAAACTGTTTTTT. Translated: CASSGGSANEKLFF.

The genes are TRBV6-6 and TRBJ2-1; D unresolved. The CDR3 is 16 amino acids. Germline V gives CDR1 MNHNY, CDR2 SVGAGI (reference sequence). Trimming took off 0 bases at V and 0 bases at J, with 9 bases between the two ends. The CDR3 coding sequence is TGTGCCAGCAGTTACTCATCAGGTACCTCCTACAATGAGCAGTTCTTC. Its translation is CASSYSSGTSYNEQFF.

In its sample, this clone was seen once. CDR3 nucleotide sequence: TGTGCCAGCAGCAATCTTACCGGGACAGCTATCCTCAATGAGCAGTTCTTC. It codes for CASSNLTGTAILNEQFF. The chain is built from TRBV21-1 and TRBJ2-1; no DNA check was done on the table's D call, TRBD1. TRBV21-1 is termed a pseudogene. The CDR3 consists of 17 residues.

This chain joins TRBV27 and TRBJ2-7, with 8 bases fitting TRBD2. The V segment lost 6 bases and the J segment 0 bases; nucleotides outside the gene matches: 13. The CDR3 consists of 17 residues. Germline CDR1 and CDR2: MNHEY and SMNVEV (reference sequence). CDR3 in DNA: TGTGCCAGCAGCCCACGGGGGGGCTCCGGGGGCTCCTACGAGCAGTACTTC. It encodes CASSPRGGSGGSYEQYF.

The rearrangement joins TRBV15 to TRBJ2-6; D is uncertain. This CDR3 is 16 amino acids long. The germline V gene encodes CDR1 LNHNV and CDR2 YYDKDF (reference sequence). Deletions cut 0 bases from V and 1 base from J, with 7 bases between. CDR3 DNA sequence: TGTGCCACCAGCAGAGATCTAGTGTCTGGGGCCAACGTCCTGACTTTC. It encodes CATSRDLVSGANVLTF.

In nucleotides, the CDR3 is TGTGCCAGCAGCGCCCCGTACGGGGTCGGGAATTCACCCCTCCACTTT. This translates into CASSAPYGVGNSPLHF. The chain is built from TRBV9 and TRBJ1-6; D is unresolved. The V gene lost 3 bases and the J gene lost 7 bases, with 17 bases spanning the gap. From germline, CDR1 is SGDLS and CDR2 YYNGEE. The CDR3 is 16 residues long.

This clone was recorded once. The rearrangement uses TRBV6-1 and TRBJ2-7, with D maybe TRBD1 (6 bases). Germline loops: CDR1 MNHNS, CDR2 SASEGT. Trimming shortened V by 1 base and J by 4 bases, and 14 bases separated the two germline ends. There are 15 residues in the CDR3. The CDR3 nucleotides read TGTGCCAGCAGTGAAGGTCCAGGGGCCCTATACGAGCAGTACTTC. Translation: CASSEGPGALYEQYF.

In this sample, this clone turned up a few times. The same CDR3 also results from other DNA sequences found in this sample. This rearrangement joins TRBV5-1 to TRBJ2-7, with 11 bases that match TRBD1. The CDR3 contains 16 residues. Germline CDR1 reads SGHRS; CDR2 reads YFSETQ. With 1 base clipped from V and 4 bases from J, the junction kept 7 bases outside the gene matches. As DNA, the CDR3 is TGCGCCAGCAGCTTGAGTAGTGGGACAGGGGGTTACGAGCAGTACTTC. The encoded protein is CASSLSSGTGGYEQYF.

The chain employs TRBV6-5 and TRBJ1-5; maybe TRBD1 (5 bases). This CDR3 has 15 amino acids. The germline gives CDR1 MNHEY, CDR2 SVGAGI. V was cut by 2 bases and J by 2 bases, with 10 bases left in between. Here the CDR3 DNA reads TGTGCCAGCAGTTACCTTCCAGGGCGCAATCAGCCCCAGCATTTT. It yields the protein CASSYLPGRNQPQHF.

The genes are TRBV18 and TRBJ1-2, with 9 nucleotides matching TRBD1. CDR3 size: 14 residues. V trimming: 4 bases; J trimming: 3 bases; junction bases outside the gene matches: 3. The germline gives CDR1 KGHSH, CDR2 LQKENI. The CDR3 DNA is TGTGCCAGCTCACGGGACAGGGAAGACTATGGCTACACCTTC. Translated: CASSRDREDYGYTF.

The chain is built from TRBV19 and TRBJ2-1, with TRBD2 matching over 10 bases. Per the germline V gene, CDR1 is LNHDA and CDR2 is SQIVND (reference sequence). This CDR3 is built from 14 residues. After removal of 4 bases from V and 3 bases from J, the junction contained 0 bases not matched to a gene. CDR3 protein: CASSTSGGYNEQFF. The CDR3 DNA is TGTGCCAGTAGTACTAGCGGGGGCTACAATGAGCAGTTCTTC.

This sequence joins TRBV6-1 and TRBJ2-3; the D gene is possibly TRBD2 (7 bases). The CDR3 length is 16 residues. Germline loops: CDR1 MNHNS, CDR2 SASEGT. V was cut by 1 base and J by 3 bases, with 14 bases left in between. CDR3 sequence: CASSEDVGGRTDTQYF. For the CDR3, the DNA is TGTGCCAGCAGTGAAGATGTGGGGGGGCGGACAGATACGCAGTATTTT.

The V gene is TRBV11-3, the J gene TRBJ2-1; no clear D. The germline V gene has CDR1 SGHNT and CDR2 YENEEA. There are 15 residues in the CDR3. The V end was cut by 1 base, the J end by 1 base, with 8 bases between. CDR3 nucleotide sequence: TGTGCCAGCAGCTTAGGGGTCAGGTCCTACAATGAGCAGTTCTTC. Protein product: CASSLGVRSYNEQFF. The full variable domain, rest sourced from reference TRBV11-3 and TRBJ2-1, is EAGVVQSPRYKIIEKKQPVAFWCNPISGHNTLYWYLQNLGQGPELLIRYENEEAVDDSQLPKDRFSAERLKGVDSTLKIQPAELGDSAVYLCASSLGVRSYNEQFFGPGTRLTVL.

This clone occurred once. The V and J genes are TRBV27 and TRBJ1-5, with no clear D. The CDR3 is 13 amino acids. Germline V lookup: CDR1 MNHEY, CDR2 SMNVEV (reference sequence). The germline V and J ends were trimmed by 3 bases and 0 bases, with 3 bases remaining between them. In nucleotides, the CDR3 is TGTGCCAGCAGTTTTTATAGCAATCAGCCCCAGCATTTT. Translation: CASSFYSNQPQHF.

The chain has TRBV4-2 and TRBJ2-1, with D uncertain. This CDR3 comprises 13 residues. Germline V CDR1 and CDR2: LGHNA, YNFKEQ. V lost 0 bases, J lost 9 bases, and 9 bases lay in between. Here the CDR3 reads CASSQERYAEQFF. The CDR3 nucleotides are TGTGCCAGCAGCCAAGAAAGGTACGCTGAGCAGTTCTTC.

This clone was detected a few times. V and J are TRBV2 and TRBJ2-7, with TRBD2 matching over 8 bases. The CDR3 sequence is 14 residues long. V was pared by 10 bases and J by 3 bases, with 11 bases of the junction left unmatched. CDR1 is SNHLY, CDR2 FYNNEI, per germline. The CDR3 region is CATSPGTRVYEQYF. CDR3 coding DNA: TGTGCCACCTCTCCCGGGACTAGGGTCTACGAGCAGTACTTC.

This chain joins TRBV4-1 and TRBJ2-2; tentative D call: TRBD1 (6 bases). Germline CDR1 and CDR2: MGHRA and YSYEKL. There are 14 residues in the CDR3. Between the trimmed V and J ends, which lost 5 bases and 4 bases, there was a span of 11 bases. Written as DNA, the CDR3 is TGCGCCAGCAGCGAACAAGGGGGCACCGGGGAGCTGTTTTTT. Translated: CASSEQGGTGELFF.

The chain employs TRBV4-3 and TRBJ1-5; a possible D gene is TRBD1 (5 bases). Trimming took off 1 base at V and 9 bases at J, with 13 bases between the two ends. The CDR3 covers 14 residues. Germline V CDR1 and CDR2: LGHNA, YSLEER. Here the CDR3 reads CASSQGGGSRPQHF. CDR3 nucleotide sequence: TGCGCCAGCAGCCAAGGTGGGGGATCACGGCCCCAGCATTTT.

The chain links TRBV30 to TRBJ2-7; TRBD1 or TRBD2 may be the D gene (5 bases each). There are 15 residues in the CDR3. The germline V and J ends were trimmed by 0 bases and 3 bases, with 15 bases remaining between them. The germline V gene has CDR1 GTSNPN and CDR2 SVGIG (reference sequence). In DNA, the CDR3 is TGTGCCTGGAGTGTTAGGGGAACTGGAGGCTACGAGCAGTACTTC. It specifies CAWSVRGTGGYEQYF.